Listed below are T cell receptor beta chains from one sample, sequenced in a study of blood T cells in healthy people across ages. TCRdb analysed the 5' RACE reads with MiXCR anew, one entry per CDR3 protein. The data show under 2,000,000 distinct CDR3 sequences, with less than 50% seen just once and more than 2% held by the top ten. Sequenced material: blood. Every receptor here comes from a woman aged 40-49 years in good health. Each CDR3 is given without its conserved first and last residue. The order of the fields is clone size, V gene, J gene, CDR3 protein. The size entry is marked missing in some rows and otherwise reads once, few, many or a size class.

clone size: NA
V gene: TRBV7-9
J gene: TRBJ2-6
CDR3 protein: ASSHWDRGGSGANVLT

clone size: few
V gene: TRBV7-9
J gene: TRBJ2-5
CDR3 protein: ASSLASRQETQY

clone size: NA
V gene: TRBV28
J gene: TRBJ2-1
CDR3 protein: ASSLGAGALNEQF

clone size: once
V gene: TRBV10-1
J gene: TRBJ1-1
CDR3 protein: ASLGDGDTEAF

clone size: few
V gene: TRBV13
J gene: NA
CDR3 protein: ASSLGPGLASEQY

clone size: NA
V gene: TRBV12-3/TRBV12-4
J gene: TRBJ1-5
CDR3 protein: ASSFLALSNQPQH

clone size: few
V gene: TRBV11-2
J gene: TRBJ2-4
CDR3 protein: ASSYTGSDIQY

clone size: NA
V gene: TRBV7-6
J gene: TRBJ2-1
CDR3 protein: ASSLDINSYNEQF

clone size: NA
V gene: TRBV20-1
J gene: TRBJ2-3
CDR3 protein: SASPGTGIPDTQY

clone size: few
V gene: TRBV15
J gene: TRBJ2-1
CDR3 protein: ATSPRVASELF

clone size: NA
V gene: TRBV2
J gene: TRBJ2-1
CDR3 protein: ASTPMSTANNEQF

clone size: NA
V gene: TRBV7-3
J gene: TRBJ1-1
CDR3 protein: ASSKTGGGTEAF

clone size: NA
V gene: TRBV4-1
J gene: TRBJ2-4
CDR3 protein: ASSQDRGQGVSKTKNIQY

clone size: NA
V gene: TRBV9
J gene: TRBJ1-2
CDR3 protein: ASSGSPPGDYGYT

clone size: few
V gene: TRBV20-1
J gene: TRBJ2-3
CDR3 protein: SARAGGERTQY

clone size: few
V gene: TRBV7-9
J gene: TRBJ2-7
CDR3 protein: ASSHSGDEQY

clone size: few
V gene: TRBV7-7
J gene: TRBJ2-1
CDR3 protein: ASSLGFPGQGYDEQF

clone size: NA
V gene: TRBV7-2
J gene: TRBJ2-7
CDR3 protein: ASSFRAAREVPKPQY

clone size: NA
V gene: TRBV18
J gene: TRBJ2-1
CDR3 protein: ASSPLTGAVGGEQF

clone size: many
V gene: TRBV29-1
J gene: TRBJ2-7
CDR3 protein: SVVVRPAYEQY

clone size: NA
V gene: TRBV29-1
J gene: TRBJ2-7
CDR3 protein: SVAPSRGVGYEQY

clone size: NA
V gene: TRBV27
J gene: TRBJ2-6
CDR3 protein: ASSLSWTGGSGANVLT

clone size: NA
V gene: TRBV7-9
J gene: NA
CDR3 protein: ATDRGLVETQY

clone size: few
V gene: TRBV28
J gene: TRBJ2-3
CDR3 protein: ASRSGGVPTSTDTQY

clone size: once
V gene: TRBV5-1
J gene: TRBJ2-5
CDR3 protein: ASSLIAGITGETQY

clone size: NA
V gene: TRBV28
J gene: TRBJ2-7
CDR3 protein: ASRGGFDRPDEQY

clone size: few
V gene: TRBV2
J gene: TRBJ2-6
CDR3 protein: ASRRGAGANVLT

clone size: NA
V gene: TRBV20-1
J gene: TRBJ2-3
CDR3 protein: SARGGTTQY

clone size: many
V gene: TRBV28
J gene: TRBJ2-5
CDR3 protein: ASSWPQQGLEETQY

clone size: NA
V gene: TRBV20-1
J gene: TRBJ2-7
CDR3 protein: SAPGTDYEQY

clone size: NA
V gene: TRBV13
J gene: TRBJ1-6
CDR3 protein: ASSSDGGRGSPLH

clone size: NA
V gene: TRBV7-2
J gene: TRBJ2-1
CDR3 protein: ASRRAAPWNEQF